Listed below are T cell receptor beta chains from one sample, sequenced in a study of shared clonotypes between healthy human individuals. TCRdb's table, derived via immunoSEQ multiplex PCR, lists solely in-frame clones and lacks some. This table has millions of clones, around nine tenths appearing once. Sequences were obtained from naive CD4+ T cells sorted from blood. Source of these receptors: a young man in good health. CDR3s include the opening cysteine and the closing phenylalanine or tryptophan. Each record gives: D gene, V gene, clone size, J gene, CDR3 DNA, CDR3 protein. A D gene is named only where the DNA matches it firmly. A row's size may be missing; if present it is once, few, many or a size class.

d_call: -; v_call: TRBV27; clone_size: -; j_call: TRBJ1-2; cdr3_nt: TGTGCCAGCAGTCGTCCCGGGGGACCCTATGGCTACACCTTC; cdr3_aa: CASSRPGGPYGYTF
d_call: TRBD1; v_call: TRBV2; clone_size: -; j_call: TRBJ1-6; cdr3_nt: TGTGCCAGCAGTGTACAGGGGAGTTCACCCCTCCACTTT; cdr3_aa: CASSVQGSSPLHF
d_call: -; v_call: TRBV6-1; clone_size: -; j_call: TRBJ1-5; cdr3_nt: TGTGCCAGCAGTGACGAGGTGGCAGGGAATCAGCCCCAGCATTTT; cdr3_aa: CASSDEVAGNQPQHF
d_call: TRBD2; v_call: TRBV9; clone_size: -; j_call: TRBJ2-1; cdr3_nt: TGTGCCAGCAGTCGACTAGCGGGAATCCCGTCCAATGAGCAGTTCTTC; cdr3_aa: CASSRLAGIPSNEQFF
d_call: TRBD2; v_call: TRBV7-9; clone_size: -; j_call: TRBJ2-1; cdr3_nt: TGTGCCAGCAGCCCATGGACTAGCGGGGGGGCGAAGTTCTTC; cdr3_aa: CASSPWTSGGAKFF
d_call: -; v_call: TRBV9; clone_size: -; j_call: TRBJ2-1; cdr3_nt: TGTGCCAGCAGCGTAGATTGGTTCAGGGTGGGTGAGGATGAGCAGTTCTTC; cdr3_aa: CASSVDWFRVGEDEQFF
d_call: TRBD1; v_call: TRBV10-1; clone_size: -; j_call: TRBJ2-7; cdr3_nt: TGCGCCAGCGGACAGGGGGCAGGGGAGCAGTACTTC; cdr3_aa: CASGQGAGEQYF
d_call: TRBD1; v_call: TRBV4-1; clone_size: -; j_call: TRBJ1-1; cdr3_nt: TGCGCCAGCAGCCAACAGGGGGCGCGGGGCACTGAAGCTTTCTTT; cdr3_aa: CASSQQGARGTEAFF
d_call: -; v_call: TRBV14; clone_size: -; j_call: TRBJ2-7; cdr3_nt: TGTGCCAGCAACACCGCTCGAGATGGCGAGCAGTACTTC; cdr3_aa: CASNTARDGEQYF
d_call: TRBD1; v_call: TRBV7-6; clone_size: -; j_call: TRBJ1-2; cdr3_nt: TGTGCCAGCAGCCCGATCGGACAGGGCCGGGTCTATGGCTACACCTTC; cdr3_aa: CASSPIGQGRVYGYTF
d_call: -; v_call: TRBV2; clone_size: -; j_call: TRBJ1-1; cdr3_nt: TGTGCCAGCATGATGAACACTGAAGCTTTCTTT; cdr3_aa: CASMMNTEAFF
d_call: TRBD2; v_call: TRBV2; clone_size: -; j_call: TRBJ2-1; cdr3_nt: TGTGCCAGCTCCGGGACTAGCAGGTACAATGAGCAGTTCTTC; cdr3_aa: CASSGTSRYNEQFF
d_call: -; v_call: TRBV7-6; clone_size: -; j_call: TRBJ2-5; cdr3_nt: TGTGCCAGCAGCTTAGCGGTAAAAACAGTTCTTCCCAGCAGGGAGACCCAGTACTTC; cdr3_aa: CASSLAVKTVLPSRETQYF
d_call: -; v_call: TRBV5-1; clone_size: few; j_call: TRBJ1-3; cdr3_nt: TGCGCCAGCAGCCCAGGGGTCTCTGGAAACACCATATATTTT; cdr3_aa: CASSPGVSGNTIYF
d_call: TRBD1; v_call: TRBV6-5; clone_size: once; j_call: TRBJ1-6; cdr3_nt: TGTGCCAGCAGTCGGGGGGGGACAGGGAATTCACCCCTCCACTTT; cdr3_aa: CASSRGGTGNSPLHF
d_call: -; v_call: TRBV18; clone_size: few; j_call: TRBJ2-7; cdr3_nt: TGTGCCAGCTCACCACTCGGGCACGAGCAGTACTTC; cdr3_aa: CASSPLGHEQYF
d_call: -; v_call: TRBV12-5; clone_size: -; j_call: TRBJ1-6; cdr3_nt: TGTGCTAGTGCCTCGGAGGTTACTTCACCCCTCCACTTT; cdr3_aa: CASASEVTSPLHF
d_call: -; v_call: TRBV7-9; clone_size: -; j_call: TRBJ2-2; cdr3_nt: TGTGCCAGCAGCTTATCGAGGGCCGGGGAGCTGTTTTTT; cdr3_aa: CASSLSRAGELFF
d_call: TRBD1; v_call: TRBV18; clone_size: -; j_call: TRBJ1-4; cdr3_nt: TGTGCCAGCTGGGACAGGTTTAATGAAAAACTGTTTTTT; cdr3_aa: CASWDRFNEKLFF
d_call: TRBD2; v_call: TRBV7-2; clone_size: -; j_call: TRBJ2-3; cdr3_nt: TGTGCCAGCAGCTTAGAGCCGGGACTAGCGGGACCCCCCACAGATACGCAGTATTTT; cdr3_aa: CASSLEPGLAGPPTDTQYF
d_call: -; v_call: TRBV4-1; clone_size: once; j_call: TRBJ2-2; cdr3_nt: TGCGCCAGCAGCCAAGATTTGGGGATGATCTCCACCGGGGAGCTGTTTTTT; cdr3_aa: CASSQDLGMISTGELFF
d_call: TRBD2; v_call: TRBV5-1; clone_size: -; j_call: TRBJ2-1; cdr3_nt: TGCGCCAGCAGTTCCGGGCTAGCGGGAGGCGAGCAGTTCTTC; cdr3_aa: CASSSGLAGGEQFF
d_call: -; v_call: TRBV5-6; clone_size: -; j_call: TRBJ2-7; cdr3_nt: TGTGCCAGCAGGCGTTCAGGGACGGAATCCTACGAGCAGTACTTC; cdr3_aa: CASRRSGTESYEQYF
d_call: -; v_call: TRBV5-1; clone_size: -; j_call: TRBJ2-7; cdr3_nt: TGCGCCAGCAGCTTAGGTGGCCCCTACGAGCAGTACTTC; cdr3_aa: CASSLGGPYEQYF
d_call: TRBD2; v_call: TRBV9; clone_size: -; j_call: TRBJ2-1; cdr3_nt: TGTGCCAGCAGCGGGTCCTCTAGCGGGAGGCCCTACTTTAGAAATGAGCAGTTCTTC; cdr3_aa: CASSGSSSGRPYFRNEQFF
d_call: -; v_call: TRBV2; clone_size: -; j_call: TRBJ1-6; cdr3_nt: TGTGCCAGCAGTGAAGTCCCTCCGAGCTCCTATAATTCACCCCTCCACTTT; cdr3_aa: CASSEVPPSSYNSPLHF
d_call: TRBD2; v_call: TRBV5-1; clone_size: -; j_call: TRBJ2-5; cdr3_nt: TGCGCCAGCAGCCAGGGACTAGCGGGAGCTCTGGGAGAGACCCAGTACTTC; cdr3_aa: CASSQGLAGALGETQYF
d_call: -; v_call: TRBV5-4; clone_size: -; j_call: TRBJ2-5; cdr3_nt: TGTGCCAGCAGCCGATCCCCGGGACTTCAAAACCAAGAGACCCAGTACTTC; cdr3_aa: CASSRSPGLQNQETQYF
d_call: -; v_call: TRBV28; clone_size: -; j_call: TRBJ2-5; cdr3_nt: TGTGCCAGCAGTTTAGCCTCTAGGCCGTGGGAGACCCAGTACTTC; cdr3_aa: CASSLASRPWETQYF
d_call: TRBD2; v_call: TRBV30; clone_size: -; j_call: TRBJ2-7; cdr3_nt: TGTGCCTGGACCCCGGGACTAGCGAGGGCCTACGAGCAGTACTTC; cdr3_aa: CAWTPGLARAYEQYF
d_call: -; v_call: TRBV30; clone_size: few; j_call: TRBJ1-2; cdr3_nt: TGTGCCTGGAGTGTAAACAGGGTTGGCTACACCTTC; cdr3_aa: CAWSVNRVGYTF
d_call: -; v_call: TRBV7-2; clone_size: -; j_call: TRBJ2-6; cdr3_nt: TGTGCCAGCAGCCGACAGAGCTCTGGGGCCAACGTCCTGACTTTC; cdr3_aa: CASSRQSSGANVLTF
d_call: -; v_call: TRBV7-2; clone_size: -; j_call: TRBJ2-1; cdr3_nt: TGTGCCAGCAGCTTAGAAATCAGAGAGCAGTTCTTC; cdr3_aa: CASSLEIREQFF
d_call: -; v_call: TRBV11-2; clone_size: -; j_call: TRBJ2-7; cdr3_nt: TGTGCCAGCAGCTTAATCCACGAGCAGTACTTC; cdr3_aa: CASSLIHEQYF
d_call: -; v_call: TRBV5-1; clone_size: -; j_call: TRBJ2-7; cdr3_nt: TGCGCCAGCAGCTTGGAAGCAGGGGAAACCTACGAGCAGTACTTC; cdr3_aa: CASSLEAGETYEQYF
d_call: TRBD2; v_call: TRBV7-2; clone_size: -; j_call: TRBJ2-1; cdr3_nt: TGTGCCAGCAGCTACACTAGCGGGACCCACAATGAGCAGTTCTTC; cdr3_aa: CASSYTSGTHNEQFF
d_call: -; v_call: TRBV7-7; clone_size: once; j_call: TRBJ2-7; cdr3_nt: TGTGCTAGCAGCTTAGGTCCATCCTACGAGCAGTACTTC; cdr3_aa: CASSLGPSYEQYF
d_call: TRBD1; v_call: TRBV5-4; clone_size: -; j_call: TRBJ2-2; cdr3_nt: TGTGCCAGCAGCTTGGGAGTGTCGGGGACAGGGACGAACACCGGGGAGCTGTTTTTT; cdr3_aa: CASSLGVSGTGTNTGELFF
d_call: -; v_call: TRBV29-1; clone_size: -; j_call: TRBJ1-3; cdr3_nt: TGCAGCGTTATGGGGGTTAAGTCTGGAAACACCATATATTTT; cdr3_aa: CSVMGVKSGNTIYF
d_call: TRBD2; v_call: TRBV15; clone_size: -; j_call: TRBJ2-1; cdr3_nt: TGTGCCACCAGCCCTGAGGGGCGGGAGCTCAACAATGAGCAGTTCTTC; cdr3_aa: CATSPEGRELNNEQFF
d_call: -; v_call: TRBV4-2; clone_size: -; j_call: TRBJ2-7; cdr3_nt: TGTGCCAGCAGCCGGTGGGCAGGTGAAGAGCAGTACTTC; cdr3_aa: CASSRWAGEEQYF
d_call: TRBD2; v_call: TRBV10-3; clone_size: -; j_call: TRBJ2-1; cdr3_nt: TGTGCCATCAGTTCGACTAGCGGGGGCTACAATGAGCAGTTCTTC; cdr3_aa: CAISSTSGGYNEQFF
d_call: -; v_call: TRBV11-3; clone_size: -; j_call: TRBJ2-5; cdr3_nt: TGTGCCAGCAGCTTAGGGGCAGGGGAACAAGAGACCCAGTACTTC; cdr3_aa: CASSLGAGEQETQYF
d_call: -; v_call: TRBV18; clone_size: -; j_call: TRBJ2-6; cdr3_nt: TGTGCCAGCTTTACGACCTCTGGGGCCAACGTCCTGACTTTC; cdr3_aa: CASFTTSGANVLTF
d_call: -; v_call: TRBV11-2; clone_size: -; j_call: TRBJ2-1; cdr3_nt: TGTGCCAGCAGCTTAGGGGAGAGCGGTGAGCAGTTCTTC; cdr3_aa: CASSLGESGEQFF
d_call: -; v_call: TRBV6-5; clone_size: -; j_call: TRBJ1-5; cdr3_nt: TGTGCCAGCAGTTACCGGCGGGATGACCAGCCCCAGCATTTT; cdr3_aa: CASSYRRDDQPQHF
d_call: TRBD1; v_call: TRBV19; clone_size: -; j_call: TRBJ1-5; cdr3_nt: TGTGCCAGTAGTAGGACAGGGAGTACAAATCAGCCCCAGCATTTT; cdr3_aa: CASSRTGSTNQPQHF